The sequence of this TCR beta chain was determined in a study of spatial heterogeneity in lung cancer. The wider study: Mean representation of each unique TCR and UMI combination in the raw reads exceeded nine occurrences.

Germline values: CDR1 MNHEY, CDR2 SMNVEV (reference sequence). V lost 5 bases, J lost 0 bases, and 7 bases stayed unmatched. This CDR3 is 16 amino acids long. Whole-study results and caveats: In blood, ubiquitous expanded tumor TCRs appeared more at resection than follow-up.

Sample time point: blood at routine non-recurrence follow-up after resection. Whole RNA obtained from tumor, nontumor lung or frozen PBMC underwent sequencing without sorting. This clonotype has at least ten counts. Its antigen is currently unknown. Every individual TCR cDNA molecule carried its own unique molecular identifier, which allowed correction of PCR and sequencing errors. In TCRdb, the 5' RACE reads were re-called with MiXCR into one record per CDR3 protein. The sample has 95,000 to 130,000 distinct CDR3 sequences; 12% are singletons. The chain links TRBV27 to TRBJ2-1, with TRBD1 matching over 7 bases. The specimen comprised PBMCs, sampled at follow-up. The receptor comes from a male donor with early-stage non-small cell lung cancer. CDR3 amino acids: CASSPTGTHSYNEQFF. The CDR3, as DNA: TGTGCCAGCAGTCCGACAGGGACCCACTCCTACAATGAGCAGTTCTTC.